This TCR beta chain was sequenced during a study of blood T cell repertoires in COVID-19. Study-level background: Italy, Spain and the United States were the sources of the convalescent and acute COVID-19 samples.

Participants came from about 24 US areas, aged roughly 18 to 95 years. Cohort 3 donors were reported recovered after two negative PCRs, clearance, or symptom resolution. Germline V lookup: CDR1 SGHVS, CDR2 FQNEAQ. Trimming cost V 1 base and J 7 bases, with 20 bases left between them. The CDR3 consists of 18 residues. Libraries were prepared by immunoSEQ multiplex PCR; TCRdb keeps only in-frame clonotypes and omits some of them. Here the sample spans a few hundred thousand clones, about four fifths being singletons. The sequence was collected from a woman aged 45-65 years who had recovered from COVID-19. Sequencing input: PBMCs or T cells enriched from blood (not recorded which). The gene calls are TRBV7-8 and TRBJ1-6; D is undetermined. The CDR3 region has the DNA TGTGCCAGCAGCTTAGGGCCTAACTTAGGACTTAGCAATTCACCCCTCCACTTT. It yields the protein CASSLGPNLGLSNSPLHF.